The 22 T cell receptor beta chains below all came from one sample that was sequenced in a study of blood T cell repertoires in COVID-19. Sequencing used immunoSEQ multiplex PCR; TCRdb keeps in-frame clones, though not all of them. Seen here are over 35,000 clones, about 90% observed once, and the top ten hold 8%. Input material: peripheral blood. Source of these receptors: a man aged 50 or older with acute or convalescent COVID-19.

This chain connects TRBV28 to TRBJ2-1; D ambiguous. CDR3 length: 12 residues. Germline V gives CDR1 MDHEN, CDR2 SYDVKM. Trimming pared 3 bases from V and 10 bases from J, leaving 10 bases between. The CDR3 nucleotides are TGTGCCAGCAGTTTGGCCCAATGGGAGCAGTTCTTC. Translating it yields CASSLAQWEQFF.

V and J are TRBV5-1 and TRBJ2-5; 14 bases line up with TRBD2. The length of the CDR3 is 18 residues. Germline V CDR1 and CDR2: SGHRS, YFSETQ. V trimming: 4 bases; J trimming: 4 bases; junction bases outside the gene matches: 12. This CDR3 is CASSITGTSGSFGETQYF. CDR3 bases: TGCGCCAGCAGCATCACCGGGACTAGCGGGAGTTTTGGAGAGACCCAGTACTTC. The entire variable domain, with the rest obtained from reference TRBV5-1 and TRBJ2-5, is as follows: KAGVTQTPRYLIKTRGQQVTLSCSPISGHRSVSWYQQTPGQGLQFLFEYFSETQRNKGNFPGRFSGRQFSNSRSEMNVSTLELGDSALYLCASSITGTSGSFGETQYFGPGTRLLVL.

V and J are TRBV10-2 and TRBJ2-2; 11 bases fit TRBD1. This CDR3 region has 13 residues. The ends lost 8 bases at V and 6 bases at J; junction bases unmatched: 2. Germline-derived CDR1 and CDR2 are WSHSY and SAAADI. The CDR3 reads CASVGQGAGELFF. The CDR3 DNA is TGCGCCAGCGTGGGACAGGGGGCCGGGGAGCTGTTTTTT.

This chain joins TRBV28 and TRBJ2-1; TRBD2 agrees at 12 bases. Germline-derived CDR1 and CDR2 are MDHEN and SYDVKM. The CDR3 runs to 17 residues. J lost 10 bases, V lost 5 bases, and 15 bases had no gene match. In DNA form, the CDR3 reads TGTGCCAGCAGTCCCAGCCCCCCCGGGACTAGCGGGTGGGAGCAGTTCTTC. It yields the protein CASSPSPPGTSGWEQFF.

The rearrangement joins TRBV5-1 to TRBJ1-2; D call uncertain. CDR3 length: 14 residues. The V gene's germline CDR1 is SGHRS and CDR2 YFSETQ. V dropped 1 base and J dropped 0 bases, with 7 bases sitting between them. The CDR3 sequence: CASSLRGSNYGYTF. DNA for the CDR3: TGCGCCAGCAGCTTGCGGGGTTCTAACTATGGCTACACCTTC.

The gene calls are TRBV6-2 or TRBV6-3 and TRBJ1-2; D is ambiguous. The V gene lost 7 bases and the J gene lost 5 bases, with 23 bases spanning the gap. The CDR3 contains 16 residues. The germline CDR1 and CDR2 sequences are MNHEY and SVGEGT. In nucleotides, the CDR3 is TGTGCCAGCAACCCCCACCGAATGAGGGCCGAATATGGCTACACCTTC. Its protein is CASNPHRMRAEYGYTF.

CDR3: CASRGQGKAFF. CDR3 DNA sequence: TGTGCCAGCAGGGGACAGGGAAAAGCTTTCTTT. This chain connects TRBV25-1 to TRBJ1-1; 9 nucleotides line up with TRBD1. The CDR3 is 11 residues long. From germline, CDR1 is MGHDK and CDR2 SYGVNS. V shed 6 bases, J shed 9 bases, and the junction held 2 bases outside the gene matches.

This clone was recorded once. V gene TRBV6-5 combines with J gene TRBJ1-1, with 9 bases identical to TRBD1. This CDR3 is 14 amino acids long. With 6 bases clipped from V and 7 bases from J, the junction kept 9 bases outside the gene matches. Germline V gene sequence: CDR1 MNHEY, CDR2 SVGAGI. The CDR3 is CASRADRGINEAFF. Here the CDR3 DNA reads TGTGCCAGCAGGGCGGACAGGGGCATCAATGAAGCTTTCTTT.

V gene TRBV5-5 combines with J gene TRBJ2-7; 7 bases align to TRBD2. Germline V gene data show CDR1 as SGHKS and CDR2 as YYEKEE (reference sequence). V shed 1 base, J shed 4 bases, and the junction held 5 bases outside the gene matches. The CDR3 is 14 residues long. The CDR3: CASSLLADPYEQYF. In DNA, the CDR3 is TGTGCCAGCAGCTTGCTAGCGGACCCATACGAGCAGTACTTC.

The genes are TRBV4-2 and TRBJ1-5; TRBD1 matches 7 bases. CDR3 length: 15 amino acids. Germline trimming cut 1 base from V and 6 bases from J; bases unmatched to any gene: 6. The germline V gene has CDR1 LGHNA and CDR2 YNFKEQ. The CDR3 sequence: CASSQGQGESQPQHF. CDR3 DNA sequence: TGTGCCAGCAGCCAAGGACAGGGAGAATCTCAGCCCCAGCATTTT.

The rearrangement uses TRBV15 and TRBJ2-1, with D perhaps TRBD2 (7 bases). The CDR3 covers 16 residues. Trimming took off 0 bases at V and 4 bases at J, with 13 bases between the two ends. From germline, CDR1 is LNHNV and CDR2 YYDKDF (reference sequence). Here the CDR3 DNA reads TGTGCCACCAGCAGAGATCGGGGGGCCGGATACAATGAGCAGTTCTTC. This sequence encodes CATSRDRGAGYNEQFF.

The sample holds a few counts of this clone. The rearrangement links TRBV3-1 (or the pseudogene TRBV3-2) to TRBJ1-1; D is possibly TRBD1 (5 bases). The CDR3 is made up of 13 amino acids. V lost 5 bases and J 1 base, leaving 8 bases between the germline ends. CDR1 and CDR2 from the germline V gene are LGHDT and YNNKEL (reference sequence). The CDR3 here is CASSGHTNTEAFF. The DNA of the CDR3 is TGTGCCAGCAGCGGACATACGAACACTGAAGCTTTCTTT.

V and J are TRBV27 and TRBJ2-7; D perhaps matches TRBD1 (5 bases). Trimming took 6 bases from V and 1 from J, leaving 19 bases between them. Germline loops: CDR1 MNHEY, CDR2 SMNVEV (reference sequence). This CDR3 comprises 16 residues. The CDR3 DNA is TGTGCCAGCAGACCATTCTCCCAGGGATTATCCTACGAGCAGTACTTC. It specifies CASRPFSQGLSYEQYF.

The V and J genes are TRBV19 and TRBJ1-2; a possible D gene is TRBD1 (5 bases). The CDR3 is 12 residues long. V lost 4 bases and J lost 5, with 8 bases in between. CDR1 and CDR2 from the germline V gene are LNHDA and SQIVND (reference sequence). Here the CDR3 reads CASSTGRYGYTF. The CDR3 nucleotides read TGTGCCAGTAGTACAGGGAGGTATGGCTACACCTTC. Full variable domain (missing parts from reference TRBV19 and TRBJ1-2): DGGITQSPKYLFRKEGQNVTLSCEQNLNHDAMYWYRQDPGQGLRLIYYSQIVNDFQKGDIAEGYSVSREKKESFPLTVTSAQKNPTAFYLCASSTGRYGYTFGSGTRLTVV.

CDR3 amino acids: CAWRRLANTGELFF. The CDR3 nucleotides are TGTGCCTGGAGGAGGCTAGCGAACACCGGGGAGCTGTTTTTT. This chain connects TRBV30 to TRBJ2-2; no clear D. Germline V gives CDR1 GTSNPN, CDR2 SVGIG (reference sequence). V lost 3 bases, J lost 0 bases, and 8 bases lay in between. This CDR3 has 14 amino acids.

This clone was observed once. V gene TRBV6-6 combines with J gene TRBJ1-6; unclear D gene. The germline V gene encodes CDR1 MNHNY and CDR2 SVGAGI (reference sequence). The V and J ends lost 0 bases and 6 bases respectively, with 12 bases between them. The CDR3 length is 16 residues. CDR3 sequence: CASSYSPGGGNSPLHF. CDR3 sequence (DNA): TGTGCCAGCAGTTACTCCCCCGGCGGTGGTAATTCACCCCTCCACTTT.

The chain joins TRBV24-1 to TRBJ2-3, with D perhaps matching TRBD2 (6 bases). The CDR3 is made up of 14 amino acids. CDR1 KGHDR and CDR2 SFDVKD come from the germline V gene. Trimming cost V 2 bases and J 3 bases, with 8 bases left between them. In DNA form, the CDR3 reads TGTGCCACCAGTGATTACGGGGGAACAGATACGCAGTATTTT. Translation: CATSDYGGTDTQYF.

This sequence joins TRBV21-1 and TRBJ1-4. TRBV21-1 is annotated as a pseudogene. CDR3 length: 17 residues. This CDR3 reads CASSPRGMRLTNEKLFF. The CDR3 DNA is TGTGCCAGCAGCCCACGGGGGATGCGGTTGACTAATGAAAAACTGTTTTTT.

The J gene is TRBJ1-4, the V gene TRBV19, with D unresolved. The V gene lost 3 bases and the J gene lost 5 bases, with 7 bases spanning the gap. Per germline, CDR1 LNHDA and CDR2 SQIVND (reference sequence). The CDR3 is 13 residues long. The CDR3 DNA reads as TGTGCCAGTAGTATGGGCAGGAATGAAAAACTGTTTTTT. Its protein is CASSMGRNEKLFF.

The V call is TRBV9, the J call TRBJ2-7, with D uncertain. CDR1 is SGDLS and CDR2 is YYNGEE in the germline V gene. The CDR3 runs 13 residues. Deletions cut 0 bases from V and 3 bases from J, with 7 bases between. This CDR3 is CASSVGGSYEQYF. The CDR3 DNA reads TGTGCCAGCAGCGTAGGAGGCAGCTACGAGCAGTACTTC.

The chain is built from TRBV10-2 and TRBJ1-2; the D is unclear. The CDR3 contains 13 residues. Germline V CDR1 and CDR2: WSHSY, SAAADI. Deletions cut 2 bases from V and 8 bases from J, with 12 bases between. The CDR3 nucleotides are TGCGCCAGCAGTGAGCCCGGCGCGGGAGGCTACACCTTC. Protein sequence: CASSEPGAGGYTF.

The chain recombines TRBV25-1 with TRBJ1-6; 7 bases are a match to TRBD1. CDR3 length equals 14 residues. V was clipped by 2 bases and J by 9 bases; unmatched bases: 4. Germline assignment: CDR1 MGHDK and CDR2 SYGVNS. CDR3 nucleotides: TGTGCCAGCAGTGAACCCCGGGACAGTTCACCCCTCCACTTT. It translates to CASSEPRDSSPLHF.